This T cell receptor beta chain emerged from a study of T cell responses to AZD1222 COVID-19 vaccine. Profiling relied on immunoSEQ multiplex PCR, and the TCRdb table lists in-frame clones only, not all of them. The repertoire consists of 90,000 to 150,000 clones, with about nine tenths occurring once and the leading ten covering around 2.4%. Note on this clone: Its antigen is not known.

Study-wide findings and caveats: It should be noted that donors were predominantly white British and more often female, and clonal diversity was possibly underestimated. No day 14 peak samples; only post-peak repertoires were characterized. The study identified only 6 or 7 AZD1222 recipients as seropositive at baseline. Following two doses of AZD1222, Spike-specific TCR breadth and depth rose.

V was clipped by 1 base and J by 0 bases, with 13 bases between them. This CDR3 spans 18 amino acids. The germline V gene encodes CDR1 MGHDK and CDR2 SYGVNS. V is TRBV25-1 and J is TRBJ2-6; D gene ambiguous. Sample: peripheral blood, taken on day 0 of AZD1222 vaccination. This receptor was identified in an adult in good health. In DNA form, the CDR3 reads TGTGCCAGCAGTGAATTCACGGGCGGTACCTCTGGGGCCAACGTCCTGACTTTC. This encodes CASSEFTGGTSGANVLTF.